The 7 T cell receptor beta chains presented below share a single source sample, sequenced in a study of T cell repertoires in cytomegalovirus infection. TCRdb analysed the reads with MiXCR anew, one entry per CDR3 protein. The sample contains about 78,000 distinct CDR3 sequences, 35% to 45% of which appear only once. No antigen has been assigned to these receptors. This specimen consisted of CD8+ T cells from cultured PBMCs, obtained from culture after CMV antigen stimulation. The source is a human donor in good health (CMV status not recorded). Some clones in this sample may be carry-over from other donors' samples.

This clonotype was recorded a few times. The gene calls are TRBV6-5 and TRBJ2-7; 8 bases are a match to TRBD1. The CDR3 extends over 18 amino acids. With V trimmed by 1 base and J by 5 bases, 16 bases remained unmatched. Per the germline V gene, CDR1 is MNHEY and CDR2 is SVGAGI. The chain's CDR3 is CASSYWGLDVTGDNEQYF. In nucleotides, the CDR3 is TGTGCCAGCAGTTACTGGGGGCTGGACGTGACAGGGGACAACGAGCAGTACTTC.

The chain uses TRBV13 and TRBJ1-4; TRBD1 matches at 7 bases. V was pared by 4 bases and J by 5 bases, with 4 bases of the junction left unmatched. The CDR3 runs to 14 residues. CDR1 and CDR2 from the germline V gene are PRHDT and FYEKMQ (reference sequence). The CDR3 nucleotides read TGTGCCAGCAGCTCGGGACAGAGCAATGAAAAACTGTTTTTT. Protein product: CASSSGQSNEKLFF.

In this sample, this clonotype turned up many times. The CDR3 DNA follows: TGTGCCAGCAGTACGGGGGGAGTCAGCACTGAAGCTTTCTTT. Its translation is CASSTGGVSTEAFF. The chain joins TRBV6-5 to TRBJ1-1; maybe TRBD1 (5 bases). V lost 5 bases and J lost 4, with 14 bases in between. Germline-derived CDR1 and CDR2 are MNHEY and SVGAGI. The CDR3 length is 14 residues.

This clonotype was counted at least ten times. The chain carries TRBV7-6 and TRBJ2-3; D unclear. CDR3 length: 14 residues. Trimming took off 4 bases at V and 2 bases at J, with 10 bases between the two ends. Germline values: CDR1 SGHVS, CDR2 FNYEAQ. The CDR3 sequence is CASSSRSVTDTQYF. CDR3 nucleotides: TGTGCCAGCAGCTCACGCAGTGTCACAGATACGCAGTATTTT.

This CDR3 is CASSLGLAASTDTQYF. In DNA, the CDR3 is TGTGCCAGCAGCTTAGGACTAGCAGCTAGCACAGATACGCAGTATTTT. The J gene is TRBJ2-3, the V gene TRBV7-4; TRBD2 aligns across 7 bases. The CDR3 length is 16 residues. With 1 base clipped from V and 0 bases from J, the junction kept 4 bases outside the gene matches. In germline, CDR1 is SGHVT, CDR2 SQSDAQ.

The chain combines TRBV11-1 with TRBJ2-3, with D unclear. The CDR3 spans 15 residues. In germline, CDR1 is SGHAT, CDR2 FQDESV (reference sequence). Trimming shortened V by 2 bases and J by 0 bases, and 9 bases separated the two germline ends. CDR3 amino acids: CASSLLVGSTDTQYF. The CDR3 DNA follows: TGTGCCAGCAGCTTATTAGTGGGGAGCACAGATACGCAGTATTTT.

In this sample, this clonotype turned up a few times. V is TRBV7-2 and J is TRBJ2-1; perhaps TRBD2 as D (5 bases). V was cut by 7 bases and J by 6 bases, with 16 bases left in between. CDR1 is SGHTA and CDR2 is FQGNSA in the germline V gene. The CDR3 is 14 amino acids. CDR3 residues: CASTWAPSGNEQFF. For the CDR3, the DNA is TGTGCCAGCACTTGGGCGCCGAGCGGCAATGAGCAGTTCTTC.